These T cell receptor beta chains were read from a single sample in a study of CD8+CD57+ T cells in acquired aplastic anemia. TCRdb called the reads again in MiXCR, with one record for every CDR3 protein. This table holds about 160,000 distinct CDR3 sequences, less than 50% found once. Sequences were obtained from sorted CD4+, CD8+, or CD8+CD57+ T cells (not recorded which) from PBMCs. The receptors derive from a human donor with aplastic anemia. Both conserved end residues are part of each CDR3. The D gene is left open where the match is weak. Size is stated for part of the rows, as once, few or many counts, or as a class when the clone is expanded.

size | J | D | V | DNA | CDR3
NA | TRBJ2-7 | NA | TRBV10-1 | TGCGCCAGCAGGGGGTACGTCCACGAGCAGTACTTC | CASRGYVHEQYF
NA | TRBJ2-1 | NA | TRBV5-4 | TGTGCCAGCAGCTCGGGGGGCGCAGGTACCTACAATGAGCAGTTCTTC | CASSSGGAGTYNEQFF
NA | TRBJ2-7 | TRBD1 | TRBV7-9 | TGTGCCAGCAGCTGGGACAGGCAACCCTACGAGCAGTGCTTC | CASSWDRQPYEQCF
many | TRBJ1-2 | TRBD1 | TRBV4-1 | TGCGCCAGCAGCCAAGATCCCGGGACAGGGTACTATGGCTACACCTTC | CASSQDPGTGYYGYTF
many | TRBJ2-5 | TRBD2 | TRBV11-2 | TGTGCCAGCAGCTTCCAGACTAGCGGAGGGGAGACCCAGTACTTC | CASSFQTSGGETQYF
many | TRBJ2-5 | NA | TRBV9 | TGTGCCAGCAGCGTAGGATTACAAGAGACCCAGTACTTC | CASSVGLQETQYF
NA | TRBJ2-3 | NA | TRBV10-1 | TGCGCCAGCAGTGGAGCGACTAGCACAGATACGCAGTATTTT | CASSGATSTDTQYF
many | TRBJ1-5 | TRBD1 | TRBV24-1 | TGTGCCACCAGTCCGGGACAGGGATTTTTCGGGCAGCCCCAGCATTTT | CATSPGQGFFGQPQHF
NA | TRBJ1-3 | NA | TRBV10-3 | TGTGCCATCAGTGAGCGCACTACGAGCTCTGGAAACACCATATATTTT | CAISERTTSSGNTIYF
once | TRBJ2-3 | NA | TRBV15 | TGTGCCACCAGCAGAGATCATGTCCAGAGGGGGAGCACAGATACGCAGTATTTT | CATSRDHVQRGSTDTQYF
NA | TRBJ2-1 | NA | TRBV27 | TGTGCCAGCAGTACCTCGACTTACAATGAGCAGTTCTTC | CASSTSTYNEQFF
NA | TRBJ1-5 | NA | TRBV15 | TGTGCCACCAGCAAGAAAGGCGGGAGAACTAGCACAGATACGCAGCATTTT | CATSKKGGRTSTDTQHF
many | TRBJ2-1 | NA | TRBV9 | TGTGCCAGCAGCGTAGACGGTTCCTACCTTGAGCAGTTCTTC | CASSVDGSYLEQFF
NA | TRBJ2-1 | NA | TRBV29-1 | TGCAGCACGAAAGAGGGGGGGGCCTACAATGAGCAGTTCTTC | CSTKEGGAYNEQFF
many | TRBJ2-1 | NA | TRBV5-4 | TGTGCCAGTAGTCTAGGGAATGAGCAGTTCTTC | CASSLGNEQFF
many | TRBJ2-3 | NA | TRBV5-6 | TGTGCCAGCACGAGCCTCGGGGAGGCAGATACGCAGTATTTT | CASTSLGEADTQYF
many | TRBJ2-1 | TRBD2 | TRBV2 | TGTGCCAGCAGTGGGACTAGCGGCAATGAGCAGTTCTTC | CASSGTSGNEQFF
many | TRBJ2-1 | TRBD2 | TRBV15 | TGTGCCACCAGCAGAGGCGGGAGGGCCATCGATGAGCAGTTCTTC | CATSRGGRAIDEQFF
NA | TRBJ1-2 | TRBD1 | TRBV19 | TGTGCCAGTAGTGTTACCGGGACAGGGGACTACACCTTC | CASSVTGTGDYTF
NA | TRBJ2-1 | TRBD2 | TRBV4-3 | TGCGCCAGCAGCCACGGACTAGCGGGTAACAATGAGCAGTTCTTC | CASSHGLAGNNEQFF